These T cell receptor beta chains were read from a single sample in a study of CD8 T cells in ankylosing spondylitis. In TCRdb, the 5' RACE reads were re-called with MiXCR into one record per CDR3 protein. The table has more than 150,000 distinct CDR3 sequences, roughly 18% seen once. Material: blood, either unsorted or a sorted T cell fraction (not recorded which). These receptors were collected from a male donor under 30 with ankylosing spondylitis or in good health (not recorded which). Both conserved end residues are part of each CDR3. The order of the fields is V gene, clone size, J gene, D gene, CDR3 DNA, CDR3 protein. D genes are given only for firm matches. Clone size is given for some rows only: seen once, a few or many times, or a class if the clone is expanded.

>TRBV12-3/TRBV12-4|many|TRBJ2-1|TRBD1
TGTGCCAGCAGTTTAGCGACAGGGGGCTACAATGAGCAGTTCTTC
CASSLATGGYNEQFF
>TRBV7-2|many|TRBJ1-3|.
TGTGCCAGCAGCTTAGCCGCCAGGACAGAGTGGGTTGGAAACACCATATATTTT
CASSLAARTEWVGNTIYF
>TRBV12-3/TRBV12-4|many|TRBJ2-2|.
TGTGCCAGCAAAGATGGGCTGGGGGGGGAGCTGTTTTTT
CASKDGLGGELFF
>TRBV19|many|TRBJ2-7|TRBD1
TGTGCCAGTAGAGGGACAGGGAAAGATGAGCAGTACTTC
CASRGTGKDEQYF
>TRBV11-3|few|TRBJ2-1|TRBD2
TGTGCCAGCAGCTTGACTAGCGGGTTAGGGTCGCACAATGAGCAGTTCTTC
CASSLTSGLGSHNEQFF
>TRBV6-5|few|TRBJ1-2|.
TGTGCCAGCAGTTACTCTAGGGGGTATGGCTACACCTTC
CASSYSRGYGYTF
>TRBV12-3/TRBV12-4|many|TRBJ2-1|TRBD1
TGTGCCAGCAGTTTAGGAGGACAGGGGGGGCAGTTCTTC
CASSLGGQGGQFF
>TRBV7-8|many|TRBJ2-5|.
TGTGCCAGCAGCTTAGCGGGAGTCCGAGAGACCCAGTACTTC
CASSLAGVRETQYF
>TRBV10-2|many|TRBJ2-1|.
TGCGCCAGCAGTCCTGGGACGGAGCAGTTCTTC
CASSPGTEQFF
>TRBV12-5|.|TRBJ2-1|.
TGTGCTAGTGGTTCAGCGGGCCACGTTAAGCAGTTCTTC
CASGSAGHVKQFF
>TRBV7-9|many|TRBJ2-3|.
TGTGCCAGCAGCCCGTACCAGGGTTATAAGTATTTT
CASSPYQGYKYF
>TRBV7-8|many|TRBJ2-7|.
TGTGCCAGCAGCTTAGTAGGCCCTCCCCCCGAGCAGTACTTC
CASSLVGPPPEQYF
>TRBV5-1|many|TRBJ1-2|TRBD1
TGCGCCACCGCCCGGACAGGCCTTAACTATGGCTACACCTTC
CATARTGLNYGYTF
>TRBV6-5|many|TRBJ1-5|.
TGTGCCAGCAGGAGAGGGAGCAATCAGCCCCAGCATTTT
CASRRGSNQPQHF
>TRBV11-2|many|TRBJ1-3|.
TGTGCCAGCAACCCAGTGAGTTACTCTGGAAACACCATATATTTT
CASNPVSYSGNTIYF
>TRBV6-5|many|TRBJ1-4|TRBD1
TGTGCCAGCAGACGCGAATCTGGGACAGGAGCAACTAATGAAAAACTGTTTTTT
CASRRESGTGATNEKLFF
>TRBV6-1|many|TRBJ1-2|TRBD1
TGTGCCAGCAGGGGCCCGGGACAGGGCTATGGCTACACCTTC
CASRGPGQGYGYTF
>TRBV13|.|TRBJ2-2|.
TGTGCCAGCAGCCCCACTTCAACCGGGGAGCCGTTTTTT
CASSPTSTGEPFF
>TRBV7-2|many|TRBJ2-3|.
TGTGCCAGCAGCTTAGAAGCAGCGACCGGCACAGATACGCAGTATTTT
CASSLEAATGTDTQYF
>TRBV6-2/TRBV6-3|.|TRBJ2-2|TRBD1
TGTGCCAGCACCGGGACAGGGAGGAACGGGGAGCTGTTTTTT
CASTGTGRNGELFF
>TRBV20-1|.|TRBJ1-2|TRBD1
TGCAGTGCTTCGCCAGACAGGGCGTTTCTCGGCTACACCTTC
CSASPDRAFLGYTF
>TRBV24-1|many|TRBJ2-3|TRBD2
TGTGCCACCAGTGATCCCCGGGGGGGAGGGTCGACAGATACGCAGTATTTT
CATSDPRGGGSTDTQYF
>TRBV12-3/TRBV12-4|many|TRBJ1-1|.
TGTGCCAGCAGTCGCGCGGGGAGGGAAGCTTTCTTT
CASSRAGREAFF
>TRBV6-2/TRBV6-3|many|TRBJ2-7|.
TGTGCCAGCAGTTACAGGAGCTCCTACGAGCAGTACTTC
CASSYRSSYEQYF
>TRBV25-1|few|TRBJ2-1|TRBD2
TGTGCCAGCAGTCCTAGGACTAGCGGGTACACCTCCTACAATGAGCAGTTCTTC
CASSPRTSGYTSYNEQFF
>TRBV2|many|TRBJ2-1|.
TGTGCCAGCAGTGCCCGGGAATACAATGAGCAGTTCTTC
CASSAREYNEQFF
>TRBV29-1|few|TRBJ2-3|.
TGCAGCGCCGTGACCGTGACGATGGATACGCAGTATTTT
CSAVTVTMDTQYF
>TRBV3-1|many|TRBJ2-1|.
TGTGCCAGCAGCCAAGATCCTAGCCAGAGCTCCTACAATGAGCAGTTCTTC
CASSQDPSQSSYNEQFF
>TRBV29-1|once|TRBJ1-1|.
TGCAGCGTTGTTGGCCAAATTGAAGCTTTCTTT
CSVVGQIEAFF
>TRBV20-1|many|TRBJ2-5|.
TGCAGTGCCCCCGAAGATGTTCGGGAGACCCAGTACTTC
CSAPEDVRETQYF
>TRBV7-9|.|TRBJ1-5|TRBD1
TGTGCCAGCAGCGCCCCGGACAGGTCGCAGCATTTT
CASSAPDRSQHF
>TRBV5-1|many|TRBJ1-3|.
TGCGCCAGCAGCTTGGGATATCCTGGAAACACCATATATTTT
CASSLGYPGNTIYF
>TRBV7-9|many|TRBJ1-3|.
TGTGCCAGCGGGGAAAGGGTTGGAAACACCATATATTTT
CASGERVGNTIYF
>TRBV12-5|.|TRBJ2-1|TRBD2
TGTGCTAGTGGTTCGCGACTAGCGGGAGAGTACAATGAGCAGTTCTTC
CASGSRLAGEYNEQFF
>TRBV10-3|many|TRBJ2-5|.
TGTGCCATCAGTGAGTCGACAGAGACCCAGTACTTC
CAISESTETQYF